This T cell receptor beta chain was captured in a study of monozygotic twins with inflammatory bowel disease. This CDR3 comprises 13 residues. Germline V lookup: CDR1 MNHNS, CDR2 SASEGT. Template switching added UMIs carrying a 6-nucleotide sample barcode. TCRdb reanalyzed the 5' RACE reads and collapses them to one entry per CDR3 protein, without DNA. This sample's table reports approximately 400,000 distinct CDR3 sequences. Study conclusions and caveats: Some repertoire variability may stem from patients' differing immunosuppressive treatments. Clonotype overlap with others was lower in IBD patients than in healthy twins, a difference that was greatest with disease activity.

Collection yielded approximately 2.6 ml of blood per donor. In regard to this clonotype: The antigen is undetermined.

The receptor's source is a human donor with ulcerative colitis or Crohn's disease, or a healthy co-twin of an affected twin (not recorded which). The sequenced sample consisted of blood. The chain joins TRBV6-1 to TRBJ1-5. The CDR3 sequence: CASSKGQNQPQHF.